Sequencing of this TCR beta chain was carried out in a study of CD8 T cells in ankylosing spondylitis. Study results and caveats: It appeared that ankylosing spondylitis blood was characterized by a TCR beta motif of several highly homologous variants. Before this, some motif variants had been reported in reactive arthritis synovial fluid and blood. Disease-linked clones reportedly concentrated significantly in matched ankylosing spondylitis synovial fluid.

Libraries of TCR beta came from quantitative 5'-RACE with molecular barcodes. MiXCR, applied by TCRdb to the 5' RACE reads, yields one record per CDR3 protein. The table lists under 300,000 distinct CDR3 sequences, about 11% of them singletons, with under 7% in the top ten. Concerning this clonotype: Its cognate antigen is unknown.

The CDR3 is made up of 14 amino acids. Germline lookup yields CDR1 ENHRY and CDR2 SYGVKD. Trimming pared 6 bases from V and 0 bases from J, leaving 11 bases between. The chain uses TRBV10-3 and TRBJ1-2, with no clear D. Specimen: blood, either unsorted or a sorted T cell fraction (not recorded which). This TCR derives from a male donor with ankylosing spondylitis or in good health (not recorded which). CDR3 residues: CAIREASTNYGYTF. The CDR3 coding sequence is TGTGCCATCAGGGAGGCCTCTACTAACTATGGCTACACCTTC.